The 23 T cell receptor beta chains presented below share a single source sample, sequenced in a study of tumor and adjacent non-tumor tissue in lung cancer. The library came from three nested PCR rounds adapted from ARM-PCR protocols. From the multiplex PCR reads, TCRdb called clonotypes with MiXCR, one entry per CDR3 protein. The profile covers 40,000 to 45,000 distinct CDR3 sequences, with 60% appearing a single time and 35% to 50% taken by the ten largest. The template was RNA from unsorted bulk tissue. The normal lung tissue was taken more than 3 cm from the tumor edge. Specimen: distant non-tumor lung tissue. The receptor source for this set is a man aged 50 or older with non-small cell lung cancer.

This clonotype has only a few counts. V gene TRBV28 combines with J gene TRBJ1-1; TRBD1 aligns across 11 bases. This CDR3 comprises 14 residues. With 5 bases clipped from V and 6 bases from J, the junction kept 5 bases outside the gene matches. Germline CDR1 is MDHEN and CDR2 is SYDVKM. The CDR3 region is CASSGDRGSAEAFF. DNA of the CDR3: TGTGCCAGCAGTGGGGACAGGGGGAGTGCTGAAGCTTTCTTT.

The V call is TRBV11-2, the J call TRBJ1-1; TRBD1 might be the D (6 bases). Per the germline V gene, CDR1 is SGHAT and CDR2 is FQNNGV. Trimming took 5 bases from V and 1 from J, leaving 8 bases between them. The CDR3 has 13 amino acids. The CDR3 DNA follows: TGTGCCAGCAGCGTGGACAGGAACACTGAAGCTTTCTTT. Its translation: CASSVDRNTEAFF. Variable domain in full (rest from reference TRBV11-2 and TRBJ1-1): EAGVAQSPRYKIIEKRQSVAFWCNPISGHATLYWYQQILGQGPKLLIQFQNNGVVDDSQLPKDRFSAERLKGVDSTLKIQPAKLEDSAVYLCASSVDRNTEAFFGQGTRLTVV.

In its sample, this clonotype was seen many times. The chain recombines TRBV20-1 with TRBJ2-7; TRBD1 matches 12 bases. Trimming cost V 6 bases and J 7 bases; bases outside gene matches: 7. Germline loops: CDR1 DFQATT, CDR2 SNEGSKA (reference sequence). This CDR3 has 13 residues. The CDR3 nucleotides read TGCAGTGCAAGGGGACAGGGGGCAAAGGAGCAGTACTTC. Residues: CSARGQGAKEQYF.

The chain employs TRBV28 and TRBJ2-7; 15 bases agree with TRBD2. CDR1 is MDHEN, CDR2 SYDVKM, per germline. Unmatched junction bases numbered 21, after V lost 9 bases and J lost 6 bases. The CDR3 is 19 amino acids. The CDR3 DNA sequence: TGTGCCAGGAGCATATTGGGACTAGCGGGAGGAAAGGCATATGGCGAGCAGTACTTC. Encoded protein: CARSILGLAGGKAYGEQYF.

With respect to this clonotype: The conserved phenylalanine or tryptophan normally closing the CDR3 is absent here, so this likely arose from a read error. This chain links TRBV6-6 with TRBJ1-6; 7 bases map to TRBD1. V trimming: 6 bases; J trimming: 8 bases; junction bases outside the gene matches: 10. This CDR3 is 15 amino acids long. Germline V gene sequence: CDR1 MNHNY, CDR2 SVGAGI (reference sequence). The CDR3 DNA is TGTGCCAGCAGACCGACCGGGACAGCAGATTCACCCCTCCACATT. This encodes CASRPTGTADSPLHI.

This clonotype was recorded only once. The rearrangement links TRBV11-2 to TRBJ2-7; a weak D match, TRBD1 (6 bases). The CDR3 spans 14 residues. Germline-derived CDR1 and CDR2 are SGHAT and FQNNGV. CDR3 protein: CAGSLTFTGYEQYF. The DNA for the CDR3 is TGTGCTGGCAGCTTAACCTTCACAGGGTACGAGCAGTACTTC.

Remarks on this clonotype: Here the CDR3 omits its conserved ending phenylalanine or tryptophan, so a read error is the likely source. The chain employs TRBV5-1 and TRBJ2-1; a weak D match, TRBD2 (6 bases). Trimming left V 5 bases short and J 2 bases short, with 11 bases between. The CDR3 covers 14 residues. Germline V gene data show CDR1 as SGHRS and CDR2 as YFSETQ. CDR3 sequence (DNA): TGCGCCAGCAGGGTTGGGACTGCCTACAATGAGCAGTTCCTC. As protein: CASRVGTAYNEQFL.

This clonotype has ten or more counts. The chain has TRBV5-1 and TRBJ1-5; D is undetermined. The CDR3 has 14 amino acids. Germline-derived CDR1 and CDR2 are SGHRS and YFSETQ. V lost 0 bases and J 3 bases, leaving 7 bases between the germline ends. The CDR3, as DNA: TGCGCCAGCAGCTTGGACGGCTACAATCAGCCCCAGCATTTT. Encoded protein: CASSLDGYNQPQHF.

This clonotype appeared many times. The genes are TRBV10-3 and TRBJ1-1; D gene unclear. V was pared by 10 bases and J by 4 bases, with 13 bases between. Germline values: CDR1 ENHRY, CDR2 SYGVKD. There are 12 residues in the CDR3. In nucleotides, the CDR3 is TGTGCCACCGGATCAGGTTCCACTGAAGCTTTCTTT. This sequence encodes CATGSGSTEAFF.

V and J are TRBV2 and TRBJ2-7; 7 nucleotides line up with TRBD1. This CDR3 has 12 amino acids. Germline V gives CDR1 SNHLY, CDR2 FYNNEI. Losses at the gene ends were 6 bases for V and 2 bases for J; bases not matched to a gene: 1. The CDR3 sequence is CASRRGPYEQYF. CDR3 nucleotide sequence: TGTGCCAGCAGGAGGGGGCCCTACGAGCAGTACTTC.

In nucleotides, the CDR3 is TGTGCCAGCAGTTTCGAGACGGATACGCAGTATTTT. This sequence encodes CASSFETDTQYF. The rearrangement joins TRBV28 to TRBJ2-3; no clear D gene. The germline V gene has CDR1 MDHEN and CDR2 SYDVKM. Trimming left V 3 bases short and J 6 bases short, with 7 bases between. The CDR3 has 12 amino acids.

For this clonotype: This is likely a read error, given that the CDR3 carries no conserved phenylalanine or tryptophan at its end. J is TRBJ2-5 and V is TRBV11-2, with TRBD2 matching 13 bases. V trimming: 2 bases; J trimming: 2 bases; junction bases outside the gene matches: 5. This CDR3 has 17 amino acids. The germline V gene has CDR1 SGHAT and CDR2 FQNNGV. The CDR3 DNA reads TGTGCCAGCAGCTTAACTCCGACTAGCGGGGGGCAAGAGACCCAGTACCTC. Encoded protein: CASSLTPTSGGQETQYL.

This clonotype has a count of ten or more. The chain links TRBV20-1 to TRBJ2-5; 7 nucleotides match TRBD2. Germline V lookup: CDR1 DFQATT, CDR2 SNEGSKA (reference sequence). V dropped 2 bases and J dropped 3; count of bases not matched to a gene: 0. This CDR3 spans 12 amino acids. CDR3 residues: CSARRGEETQYF. CDR3 nucleotides: TGCAGTGCTAGACGGGGGGAAGAGACCCAGTACTTC.

J is TRBJ2-5 and V is TRBV29-1; no clear D gene. Germline assignment: CDR1 SQVTM and CDR2 ANQGSEA. The CDR3 sequence is 14 residues long. V was clipped by 0 bases and J by 14 bases, with 22 bases between them. DNA of the CDR3: TGCAGCGTTGAAGAGGTACTCCGACAAGAGATCCAATACTTC. It yields the protein CSVEEVLRQEIQYF.

Comment on this clonotype: The junction and the germline gene differ at one end; a read error may be behind it. The rearrangement links TRBV5-1 to TRBJ2-1, with 9 bases fitting TRBD1. Looked up from germline, CDR1 is SGHRS and CDR2 is YFSETQ. The CDR3 length is 16 residues. This CDR3 reads CASSLRGTGSYNEKFF. The CDR3 nucleotides are TGCGCCAGCAGCTTGCGAGGGACAGGGTCCTACAATGAGAAGTTCTTC.

To note about this clonotype: Because it lacks the conserved phenylalanine or tryptophan at the end, this CDR3 is likely a read error. The chain carries TRBV11-1 and TRBJ1-1; 10 nucleotides align to TRBD1. The germline CDR1 and CDR2 sequences are SGHAT and FQDESV (reference sequence). This CDR3 has 13 amino acids. In DNA form, the CDR3 reads TGTACCAGCAACCCCGGGACAGGGGATGAAGCTTTCTAT. It translates to CTSNPGTGDEAFY.

This clonotype showed up just a few times. J is TRBJ2-3 and V is TRBV20-1, with TRBD2 matching over 9 bases. The CDR3 covers 16 residues. The germline gives CDR1 DFQATT, CDR2 SNEGSKA (reference sequence). Trimming at V came to 0 bases and at J to 5 bases, leaving 9 bases not matched to a gene. CDR3 bases: TGCAGTGCTAGAGATCTACAGCGGGAGGTCGGAGATACGCAGTATTTT. Its translation: CSARDLQREVGDTQYF.

On this clonotype itself: The final CDR3 position lacks the conserved phenylalanine or tryptophan, pointing to a likely read error. The V and J genes are TRBV5-1 and TRBJ2-7; TRBD1 matches at 10 bases. The trim removed 0 bases at V and 3 bases at J, leaving 3 bases unmatched. This CDR3 is built from 15 residues. CDR1 is SGHRS and CDR2 is YFSETQ in the germline V gene. The CDR3 DNA reads as TGCGCCAGCAGCTTGGGGGACAGGGGAGGCTACGAGCAGTACTTA. Its protein is CASSLGDRGGYEQYL.

This clonotype was detected ten times or more. The CDR3 DNA sequence: TGTGCCAGCAGAAGGAGAAACACCGGGGAGCTGTTTTTT. Its protein product is CASRRRNTGELFF. The chain carries TRBV6-2 or TRBV6-3 and TRBJ2-2; no clear D gene. V was shortened by 6 bases and J by 2 bases, with 7 bases between the two germline ends. CDR1 MNHEY and CDR2 SVGEGT come from the germline V gene. The CDR3 runs 13 residues.

With respect to this clonotype: This may come from a read error, since a much larger clone is one base off. This rearrangement joins TRBV29-1 to TRBJ2-3; perhaps TRBD1 as D (6 bases). The CDR3 is 13 amino acids. V was trimmed by 4 bases and J by 5 bases, leaving 13 bases between them. Germline loops: CDR1 SQVTM, CDR2 ANQGSEA. The CDR3 is CSVAEQGEDTQYF. DNA of the CDR3: TGCAGCGTTGCGGAACAGGGTGAAGATACGCAGTATTTT.

Comments on this clonotype: Relative to the germline gene, one junction end is altered; a read error may explain this. This chain joins TRBV11-2 and TRBJ1-6, with D possibly matching TRBD1 (6 bases). The CDR3 is 17 amino acids. Germline lookup yields CDR1 SGHAT and CDR2 FQNNGV. DNA of the CDR3: TGTGCCAGCAGCCTCGAGGGGGGTACCTCCTATAATCCACCCCTCCGCTTT. Translated: CASSLEGGTSYNPPLRF.

As regards this clonotype: An end of the junction does not agree with germline; a read error may underlie this. The genes are TRBV29-1 and TRBJ2-7; 7 bases agree with TRBD1. This CDR3 has 12 residues. Germline CDR1 SQVTM, CDR2 ANQGSEA. In nucleotides, the CDR3 is TGCAGTGCCCAAGACAGGGCCGGAGAGCCGTACTTC. Protein product: CSAQDRAGEPYF.

In its sample, this clonotype is medium-sized. The chain has TRBV6-5 and TRBJ2-3; 8 bases agree with TRBD2. The CDR3 runs to 14 residues. Germline values: CDR1 MNHEY, CDR2 SVGAGI. Trimming removed 1 base from V and 6 bases from J; junction bases left unmatched: 3. CDR3 bases: TGTGCCAGCAGTTACTACGGGGGGGATGATACGCAGTATTTT. It is translated as CASSYYGGDDTQYF.